This record covers a single TCR beta chain. The antigen remains undetermined. These data come from a study of CD4 T cells in relation to SARS-CoV-2 and coronaviruses. CDR1 and CDR2 (germline): SGHRS, YFSETQ. V shed 0 bases and J 7 bases; nucleotides not matched to a gene: 9. CDR3 size: 15 residues. Libraries were prepared by immunoSEQ multiplex PCR; TCRdb keeps only in-frame clonotypes and omits some of them. The repertoire has tens of thousands of clones, over 75% of them found once; the top ten carry roughly 1.2%. This receptor was taken from an adult with COVID-19. The chain employs TRBV5-1 and TRBJ2-7; 8 positions agree with TRBD1. Sequenced: naive CD4+ T cells from PBMCs, cultured in vitro. Subset here: naive CD4+ T cells isolated by negative enrichment. The CDR3 bases are TGCGCCAGCAGCTTGGCCGGGCAGGGGGCGAGAGAGCAGTACTTC. This sequence encodes CASSLAGQGAREQYF.